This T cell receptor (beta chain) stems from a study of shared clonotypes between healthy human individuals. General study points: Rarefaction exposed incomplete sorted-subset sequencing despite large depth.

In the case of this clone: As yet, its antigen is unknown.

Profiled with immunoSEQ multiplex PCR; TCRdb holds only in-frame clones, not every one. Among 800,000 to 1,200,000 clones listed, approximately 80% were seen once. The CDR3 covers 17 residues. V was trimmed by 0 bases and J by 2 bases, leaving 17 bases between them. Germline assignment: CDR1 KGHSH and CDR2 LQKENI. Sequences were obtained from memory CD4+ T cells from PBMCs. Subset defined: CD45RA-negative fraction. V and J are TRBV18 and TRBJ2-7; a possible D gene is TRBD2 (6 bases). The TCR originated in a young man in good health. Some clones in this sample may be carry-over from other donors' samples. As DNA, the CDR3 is TGTGCCAGCTCACCACCTGTAGCGGCACCAAAACCCTACGAGCAGTACTTC. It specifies CASSPPVAAPKPYEQYF.